This T cell receptor (beta chain) is from a study of cytomegalovirus exposure and HLA in healthy donors. Vbeta (60) and Jbeta (13) primers were used in the PCR. Produced via immunoSEQ multiplex PCR; TCRdb's table is partial and in-frame only. The table has about 130,000 clones, around 80% seen once. This clonotype was sampled from a female donor in good health and CMV-seronegative. Sequencing was performed on PBMCs.

The CDR3: CASSSLQGSPLHF. The CDR3 nucleotides read TGTGCCAGCAGCTCCTTACAGGGTTCACCCCTCCACTTT. The chain uses TRBV7-3 and TRBJ1-6; perhaps TRBD1 as D (6 bases). CDR1 and CDR2 (germline): SGHTA, FQGTGA. The CDR3 length is 13 residues. V shed 4 bases and J shed 9 bases, with 10 bases lying between them.